The T cell receptor beta chain under discussion was sequenced for a study of monozygotic twins with inflammatory bowel disease. Germline values: CDR1 SGHTA, CDR2 FQGTGA. The CDR3 loop spans 14 amino acids. After re-calling the 5' RACE reads, TCRdb lists one entry per CDR3 protein, DNA absent. The sample includes about 440,000 distinct CDR3 sequences. The rearrangement links TRBV7-3 to TRBJ2-5. This sequence was found in a human donor with ulcerative colitis or Crohn's disease, or a healthy co-twin of an affected twin (not recorded which). The source material was blood. This CDR3 is CATQNLRTQETQYF.